The 26 T cell receptor beta chains presented below share a single source sample, sequenced in a study of T cell responses to AZD1222 COVID-19 vaccine. Profiled with immunoSEQ multiplex PCR; TCRdb holds only in-frame clones, not every one. The sample lists under 35,000 clones; approximately 86% were seen once. The specimen comprised peripheral blood, sampled on day 0 of AZD1222 vaccination. The receptors come from an adult in good health.

The rearrangement links TRBV4-3 to TRBJ2-2; no reliable D call. Looked up from germline, CDR1 is LGHNA and CDR2 is YSLEER. Trimming left V 0 bases short and J 1 base short, with 12 bases between. The length of the CDR3 is 17 residues. The DNA for the CDR3 is TGCGCCAGCAGCCAAGATCGATGGCGGATGAACACCGGGGAGCTGTTTTTT. It codes for CASSQDRWRMNTGELFF.

The chain uses TRBV6-5 and TRBJ2-7, with 10 bases that match TRBD2. This CDR3 has 15 residues. CDR1 and CDR2 from the germline V gene are MNHEY and SVGAGI. V trimming: 7 bases; J trimming: 6 bases; junction bases outside the gene matches: 12. In DNA form, the CDR3 reads TGTGCCAGCATGGCTAGCGGGGGTCTCTCGGGCGAGCAGTACTTC. This encodes CASMASGGLSGEQYF.

This clone was counted a few times. The rearrangement joins TRBV5-6 to TRBJ1-4, with a tentative D call TRBD1 (6 bases). Germline lookup yields CDR1 SGHDT and CDR2 YYEEEE. Trimming shortened V by 5 bases and J by 0 bases, and 20 bases separated the two germline ends. CDR3 length equals 18 residues. The DNA for the CDR3 is TGTGCCAGCAGTTCCAGGGGCGGGGATTTTGCAACTAATGAAAAACTGTTTTTT. Translated, it gives CASSSRGGDFATNEKLFF.

V gene TRBV7-3 combines with J gene TRBJ2-5; tentative D call: TRBD1 (6 bases). CDR3 length equals 15 residues. CDR1 is SGHTA and CDR2 is FQGTGA in the germline V gene. The ends were cut back, 0 bases at V and 5 bases at J, with 13 bases in the middle. The DNA for the CDR3 is TGTGCCAGCAGCTTAACGGGGGCTAGCCTTGAGACCCAGTACTTC. Translating it yields CASSLTGASLETQYF.

The chain carries TRBV6-5 and TRBJ1-4; no definite D call. The CDR3 has 11 residues. V lost 5 bases to trimming and J lost 8 bases, with 6 bases between them. CDR1 and CDR2 (germline): MNHEY, SVGAGI. CDR3 sequence (DNA): TGTGCCAGCAGTACGGGAGAAAAACTGTTTTTT. Protein product: CASSTGEKLFF.

CDR3 DNA: TGCGCCAGCAGCTGGGACATAGATAATGAAAAACTGTTTTTT. It translates to CASSWDIDNEKLFF. The genes are TRBV5-1 and TRBJ1-4, with D maybe TRBD1 (6 bases). The germline CDR1 and CDR2 sequences are SGHRS and YFSETQ. Trimming shortened V by 3 bases and J by 4 bases, and 10 bases separated the two germline ends. The CDR3 consists of 14 residues.

The V gene is TRBV19, the J gene TRBJ1-1; D is uncertain. V was shortened by 9 bases and J by 6 bases, with 14 bases between the two germline ends. Germline V lookup: CDR1 LNHDA, CDR2 SQIVND (reference sequence). The CDR3 sequence is 12 residues long. The CDR3, as DNA: TGTGCCAGCAAATCCGGCGGTCCTGAAGCTTTCTTT. Its translation is CASKSGGPEAFF.

This chain uses TRBV7-9 with TRBJ2-3; TRBD2 agrees at 7 bases. The CDR3 spans 17 residues. The germline V gene has CDR1 SEHNR and CDR2 FQNEAQ (reference sequence). Trimming at V came to 3 bases and at J to 4 bases, leaving 13 bases not matched to a gene. The CDR3 DNA reads TGTGCCAGCAGCTTTCCCGTAGGGGCGGGAGACGCAGATACGCAGTATTTT. Its translation is CASSFPVGAGDADTQYF.

The CDR3 bases are TGTGCCAGCCGGACAGGGGGCAAATCTGATGGCTACACCTTC. It translates to CASRTGGKSDGYTF. The chain combines TRBV5-4 with TRBJ1-2; 11 bases are a match to TRBD1. The CDR3 has 14 residues. The V and J ends lost 7 bases and 6 bases, in that order; junction bases with no gene match: 8. Germline CDR1 reads SGHNT; CDR2 reads YYREEE (reference sequence).

The rearrangement links TRBV19 to TRBJ1-5, with D perhaps matching TRBD1 (6 bases). Germline values: CDR1 LNHDA, CDR2 SQIVND (reference sequence). Trimming took 3 bases from V and 1 from J, leaving 19 bases between them. The CDR3 consists of 18 residues. Here the CDR3 reads CASSITTGWLLSNQPQHF. In nucleotides, the CDR3 is TGTGCCAGTAGTATTACGACAGGCTGGTTGTTAAGCAATCAGCCCCAGCATTTT. The variable domain in full, with the rest retrieved from reference TRBV19 and TRBJ1-5, is DGGITQSPKYLFRKEGQNVTLSCEQNLNHDAMYWYRQDPGQGLRLIYYSQIVNDFQKGDIAEGYSVSREKKESFPLTVTSAQKNPTAFYLCASSITTGWLLSNQPQHFGDGTRLSIL.

The V and J genes are TRBV28 and TRBJ2-1; maybe TRBD2 (5 bases). With 8 bases removed from V and 7 bases from J, the gap between germline ends came to 15 bases. This CDR3 comprises 13 residues. Germline CDR1 is MDHEN and CDR2 is SYDVKM. CDR3 coding DNA: TGTGCCAGCGAGAGGGTAAGGCCTAATGAGCAGTTCTTC. Protein sequence: CASERVRPNEQFF.

V usage is TRBV7-9 and J usage is TRBJ2-7; 7 bases align to TRBD2. CDR1 is SEHNR and CDR2 is FQNEAQ in the germline V gene (reference sequence). This CDR3 spans 14 amino acids. Trimming took 7 bases from V and 4 from J; bases not matched to a gene: 10. CDR3 amino acids: CASTLGGFPYEQYF. The CDR3 bases are TGTGCCAGCACCCTGGGGGGGTTTCCTTACGAGCAGTACTTC.

V is TRBV15 and J is TRBJ2-2; D is possibly TRBD2 (5 bases). This CDR3 comprises 15 residues. Germline CDR1 and CDR2: LNHNV and YYDKDF (reference sequence). With 4 bases removed from V and 1 base from J, the gap between germline ends came to 10 bases. CDR3 sequence (DNA): TGTGCCACCAGCACCGCACTAGAGAACACCGGGGAGCTGTTTTTT. This sequence encodes CATSTALENTGELFF.

The genes are TRBV6-5 and TRBJ1-1, with D possibly being TRBD1 (6 bases). V was trimmed by 0 bases and J by 7 bases, leaving 15 bases between them. This CDR3 comprises 15 residues. Germline V lookup: CDR1 MNHEY, CDR2 SVGAGI. CDR3 region: CASSYSQGPGIEAFF. The CDR3, as DNA: TGTGCCAGCAGTTACTCCCAGGGGCCGGGGATTGAAGCTTTCTTT.

V gene TRBV4-3 combines with J gene TRBJ1-4, with D perhaps matching TRBD1 (5 bases). V was clipped by 5 bases and J by 0 bases, with 19 bases between them. Germline CDR1 reads LGHNA; CDR2 reads YSLEER. This CDR3 contains 18 residues. CDR3 amino acids: CASSATGQTLATNEKLFF. DNA for the CDR3: TGCGCCAGCAGCGCCACGGGGCAGACTTTAGCAACTAATGAAAAACTGTTTTTT.

CDR3 amino acids: CASRATGQSAFF. The DNA for the CDR3 is TGTGCCAGCAGGGCGACCGGACAGTCGGCTTTCTTT. This sequence joins TRBV3-1 (or the pseudogene TRBV3-2) and TRBJ1-1, with a tentative D call TRBD1 (6 bases). V lost 6 bases, J lost 11 bases, and 16 bases lay in between. The CDR3 covers 12 residues. Germline V CDR1 and CDR2: LGHDT, YNNKEL (reference sequence).

V usage is TRBV7-9 and J usage is TRBJ2-2; D call uncertain. Trimming stripped 10 bases from V and 4 bases from J, with 16 bases between. Germline-derived CDR1 and CDR2 are SEHNR and FQNEAQ (reference sequence). The CDR3 contains 14 residues. For the CDR3, the DNA is TGTGCCACCAACATGATTCTCAGCACCGGGGAGCTGTTTTTT. This gives the protein CATNMILSTGELFF. The entire variable domain, with the rest obtained from reference TRBV7-9 and TRBJ2-2, is as follows: DTGVSQNPRHKITKRGQNVTFRCDPISEHNRLYWYRQTLGQGPEFLTYFQNEAQLEKSRLLSDRFSAERPKGSFSTLEIQRTEQGDSAMYLCATNMILSTGELFFGEGSRLTVL.

J is TRBJ2-3 and V is TRBV24-1; D unresolved. Per germline, CDR1 KGHDR and CDR2 SFDVKD. CDR3 length: 14 residues. The V gene lost 1 base and the J gene lost 3 bases, with 7 bases spanning the gap. The DNA of the CDR3 is TGTGCCACCAGTGATTTAGAAGGGACAGATACGCAGTATTTT. This sequence encodes CATSDLEGTDTQYF.

The genes are TRBV24-1 and TRBJ2-2; TRBD2 aligns across 7 bases. The CDR3 loop spans 16 amino acids. Trimming cost V 3 bases and J 7 bases; bases outside gene matches: 10. Looked up from germline, CDR1 is KGHDR and CDR2 is SFDVKD. This CDR3 is CATSDPREPSGGELFF. The CDR3 DNA reads as TGTGCCACCAGTGATCCCAGGGAGCCTAGCGGCGGGGAGCTGTTTTTT.

The chain is built from TRBV5-1 and TRBJ1-2; 8 bases match TRBD1. The CDR3 has 14 amino acids. Unmatched junction bases numbered 3, after V lost 4 bases and J lost 1 base. CDR1 SGHRS and CDR2 YFSETQ come from the germline V gene. The CDR3 reads CASSPDRGNYGYTF. In DNA, the CDR3 is TGCGCCAGCAGCCCCGACAGGGGTAACTATGGCTACACCTTC.

This chain uses TRBV27 with TRBJ1-2; D unclear. The CDR3 covers 9 residues. V dropped 8 bases and J dropped 3 bases, with 1 base sitting between them. Germline V lookup: CDR1 MNHEY, CDR2 SMNVEV (reference sequence). CDR3 nucleotide sequence: TGTGCCAGCGACTATGGCTACACCTTC. Encoded protein: CASDYGYTF.

V is TRBV6-5 and J is TRBJ2-7, with 9 positions matching TRBD2. The junction had 2 bases not matched to a gene; V was cut back by 1 base and J by 1 base. CDR1 and CDR2 from the germline V gene are MNHEY and SVGAGI. This CDR3 comprises 15 residues. The CDR3 loop is CASSYFLAGSYEQYF. DNA for the CDR3: TGTGCCAGCAGTTACTTCCTAGCGGGGTCCTACGAGCAGTACTTC.

J is TRBJ1-1 and V is TRBV7-6; D unclear. The ends were cut back, 1 base at V and 6 bases at J, with 15 bases in the middle. The CDR3 length is 15 residues. Germline values: CDR1 SGHVS, CDR2 FNYEAQ. The CDR3 DNA reads TGTGCCAGCAGCTTAGGTTCCGGGAGGAGCGCTGAAGCTTTCTTT. Translated: CASSLGSGRSAEAFF.

This chain connects TRBV7-2 to TRBJ2-7; the match to TRBD2 covers 11 bases. Trimming removed 5 bases from V and 8 bases from J; junction bases left unmatched: 11. Germline CDR1 SGHTA, CDR2 FQGNSA. The CDR3 has 15 residues. The CDR3 is CASSQLPTSGNKQYF. CDR3 DNA: TGTGCCAGCAGCCAACTTCCGACTAGCGGGAACAAGCAGTACTTC.

This chain connects TRBV6-5 to TRBJ2-1, with a tentative D call TRBD1 (5 bases). CDR3 size: 15 residues. Trimming took off 6 bases at V and 3 bases at J, with 15 bases between the two ends. CDR1 MNHEY and CDR2 SVGAGI come from the germline V gene. The CDR3 sequence: CASSTGPLSYNEQFF. For the CDR3, the DNA is TGTGCCAGCAGCACAGGCCCCTTAAGCTACAATGAGCAGTTCTTC.

V is TRBV21-1 and J is TRBJ2-5; TRBD2 reflects the table's D call only, with no check against the DNA. TRBV21-1 is reported as a pseudogene. The CDR3 is 19 residues long. CDR3 region: CASKSVGLAANPSPKTQYF. The CDR3 coding sequence is TGTGCCAGCAAATCAGTGGGTCTAGCGGCAAACCCTTCCCCGAAGACCCAGTACTTC.